Listed below are T cell receptor beta chains from one sample, sequenced in a study of T cells after yellow fever vaccination. One entry per CDR3 protein, called by TCRdb with MiXCR from the 5' RACE reads. The sample holds about 340,000 distinct CDR3 sequences; almost 4% are singletons and the top ten take roughly 26%. Here the sequenced sample was PBMCs, taken 5 days after the yellow fever booster vaccination. These receptors all stem from a man aged 18 to 29 who received the YFV17D yellow fever vaccine. Each CDR3 is given with its conserved first and last residue. Each record gives: D gene, J gene, V gene, clone size, CDR3 protein, CDR3 DNA. A D gene is named only where the DNA matches it firmly. Expanded clones are given a class, and other clones once, few, many or no size at all.

D: TRBD1; J: TRBJ2-5; V: TRBV24-1; size: few; CDR3: CATSDPRTGDLETQYF; DNA: TGTGCCACCAGTGATCCCCGGACAGGGGATTTGGAGACCCAGTACTTC
D: -; J: TRBJ2-7; V: TRBV5-5; size: many; CDR3: CASSLRAESYEQYF; DNA: TGTGCCAGCAGCTTACGCGCAGAATCCTACGAGCAGTACTTC
D: -; J: TRBJ2-3; V: TRBV7-9; size: few; CDR3: CASSPVSTATDTQYF; DNA: TGTGCCAGCAGCCCTGTCTCGACCGCAACAGATACGCAGTATTTT
D: TRBD1; J: TRBJ1-6; V: TRBV6-6; size: -; CDR3: CASSYSAGQHNSPLHF; DNA: TGTGCCAGCAGTTACTCGGCGGGACAGCATAATTCACCCCTCCACTTT
D: -; J: TRBJ2-3; V: TRBV11-2; size: -; CDR3: CASSLGDPLLDTQYF; DNA: TGTGCCAGCAGCTTAGGAGACCCGCTTTTGGATACGCAGTATTTT
D: TRBD1; J: TRBJ1-6; V: TRBV6-2/TRBV6-3; size: few; CDR3: CASSYSVGRGILDSPLHF; DNA: TGTGCCAGCAGTTACTCCGTCGGCAGGGGGATCCTAGATTCACCCCTCCACTTT
D: -; J: TRBJ1-1; V: TRBV11-3; size: many; CDR3: CASSARSSNTEAFF; DNA: TGTGCCAGCAGCGCCCGGAGCTCCAACACTGAAGCTTTCTTT
D: TRBD1; J: TRBJ2-3; V: TRBV10-3; size: few; CDR3: CAIRERDREDSDTQYF; DNA: TGTGCCATCAGGGAACGCGACAGGGAAGATTCAGATACGCAGTATTTT
D: -; J: TRBJ1-4; V: TRBV20-1; size: -; CDR3: CSASKGGRGEKLFF; DNA: TGCAGTGCTTCGAAGGGTGGGAGAGGTGAAAAACTGTTTTTT
D: TRBD1; J: TRBJ1-2; V: TRBV19; size: few; CDR3: CASSMWTGLAANGYTF; DNA: TGTGCCAGTAGTATGTGGACAGGTCTCGCGGCGAATGGCTACACCTTC
D: -; J: TRBJ2-5; V: TRBV5-1; size: few; CDR3: CASSPSVAEETQYF; DNA: TGCGCCAGCAGCCCCAGTGTGGCGGAGGAGACCCAGTACTTC
D: -; J: TRBJ1-5; V: TRBV4-3; size: many; CDR3: CASSQEGGQPQHF; DNA: TGCGCCAGCAGCCAAGAGGGGGGACAGCCCCAGCATTTT
D: TRBD1; J: TRBJ1-1; V: TRBV29-1; size: few; CDR3: CSVTDRGGTEAFF; DNA: TGCAGCGTTACTGACAGGGGGGGGACTGAAGCTTTCTTT
D: -; J: TRBJ2-3; V: TRBV4-1; size: few; CDR3: CASSQEGSTQYF; DNA: TGCGCCAGCAGCCAAGAAGGGAGTACGCAGTATTTT
D: TRBD2; J: TRBJ2-1; V: TRBV7-2; size: many; CDR3: CASSLWTSGHYNEQFF; DNA: TGTGCCAGCAGCTTGTGGACTAGCGGACATTACAATGAGCAGTTCTTC
D: -; J: TRBJ2-1; V: TRBV10-3; size: few; CDR3: CAISERKGRQFF; DNA: TGTGCCATCAGTGAGAGAAAAGGGCGGCAGTTCTTC
D: -; J: TRBJ2-3; V: TRBV11-2; size: many; CDR3: CASSLQGYSTDTQYF; DNA: TGTGCCAGCAGCCTTCAGGGATACAGCACAGATACGCAGTATTTT
D: -; J: TRBJ1-3; V: TRBV7-8; size: few; CDR3: CASSLGRGGPQSGNTIYF; DNA: TGTGCCAGCAGCTTAGGTCGTGGGGGACCCCAGTCTGGAAACACCATATATTTT
D: TRBD1; J: TRBJ1-6; V: TRBV4-2; size: few; CDR3: CASSPLDRADNSPLHF; DNA: TGTGCCAGCAGCCCCTTGGACAGGGCCGATAATTCACCCCTCCACTTT
D: -; J: TRBJ1-3; V: TRBV2; size: -; CDR3: CASSVDRTGNTIYF; DNA: TGTGCCAGCAGTGTTGACAGGACTGGAAACACCATATATTTT
D: -; J: TRBJ2-7; V: TRBV4-3; size: many; CDR3: CASSFRPGISYEQYF; DNA: TGCGCCAGCAGCTTTAGACCCGGGATCTCCTACGAGCAGTACTTC
D: -; J: TRBJ1-2; V: TRBV20-1; size: few; CDR3: CSARDIQASSTF; DNA: TGCAGTGCTAGAGATATCCAGGCATCCTCCACCTTC
D: TRBD1; J: TRBJ2-5; V: TRBV13; size: -; CDR3: CASSQMSGTAETQYF; DNA: TGTGCCAGCAGCCAGATGTCCGGGACAGCAGAGACCCAGTACTTC
D: -; J: TRBJ1-2; V: TRBV5-5; size: -; CDR3: CASSPVPQGYGYTF; DNA: TGTGCCAGCAGCCCCGTCCCGCAGGGGTATGGCTACACCTTC
D: -; J: TRBJ2-1; V: TRBV7-9; size: many; CDR3: CASSQIQGLNEQFF; DNA: TGTGCCAGCAGCCAAATACAGGGTTTGAATGAGCAGTTCTTC
D: -; J: TRBJ1-6; V: TRBV3-1; size: few; CDR3: CASSEGRIRIGSPLHF; DNA: TGTGCCAGCAGCGAAGGGCGTATAAGGATCGGTTCACCCCTCCACTTT
D: -; J: TRBJ1-5; V: TRBV24-1; size: few; CDR3: CATSDSWQIHSNQPQHF; DNA: TGTGCCACCAGTGATTCGTGGCAGATTCATAGCAATCAGCCCCAGCATTTT
D: -; J: TRBJ2-5; V: TRBV28; size: few; CDR3: CASSFHEGGYQETQYF; DNA: TGTGCCAGCAGTTTTCACGAGGGTGGGTACCAAGAGACCCAGTACTTC
D: -; J: TRBJ1-2; V: TRBV28; size: -; CDR3: CASSKATYGYTF; DNA: TGTGCCAGCAGTAAGGCGACCTATGGCTACACCTTC
D: -; J: TRBJ2-6; V: TRBV7-9; size: -; CDR3: CASSGEGYSGANVLTF; DNA: TGTGCCAGCAGCGGAGAAGGGTACTCTGGGGCCAACGTCCTGACTTTC
D: TRBD1; J: TRBJ1-6; V: TRBV29-1; size: few; CDR3: CSVGEQGSGSPLHF; DNA: TGCAGCGTTGGCGAACAGGGGAGTGGTTCACCCCTCCACTTT
D: -; J: TRBJ1-5; V: TRBV19; size: few; CDR3: CATVSVGSNQPQHF; DNA: TGTGCCACCGTAAGTGTGGGAAGCAATCAGCCCCAGCATTTT
D: TRBD1; J: TRBJ2-3; V: TRBV4-3; size: few; CDR3: CASSQDLGGQVPGTDTQYF; DNA: TGCGCCAGCAGCCAAGATCTAGGGGGACAGGTCCCGGGCACAGATACGCAGTATTTT
D: -; J: TRBJ2-2; V: TRBV7-7; size: -; CDR3: CASSLVMNTGELFF; DNA: TGTGCTAGCAGCTTAGTAATGAACACCGGGGAGCTGTTTTTT
D: -; J: TRBJ2-3; V: TRBV7-2; size: -; CDR3: CASSLMSKSDTQYF; DNA: TGTGCCAGCAGCTTAATGTCTAAATCAGATACGCAGTATTTT
D: -; J: TRBJ1-5; V: TRBV18; size: -; CDR3: CASSPNGNQPQHF; DNA: TGTGCCAGCTCACCAAATGGCAATCAGCCCCAGCATTTT
D: -; J: TRBJ1-2; V: TRBV5-1; size: -; CDR3: CASSSRAGGHGYTF; DNA: TGCGCCAGCAGCTCCCGGGCCGGGGGCCATGGCTACACCTTC
D: -; J: TRBJ1-1; V: TRBV5-1; size: -; CDR3: CASSSARGAYTEAFF; DNA: TGCGCCAGCAGTTCCGCGAGGGGCGCTTACACTGAAGCTTTCTTT
D: -; J: TRBJ2-5; V: TRBV6-6; size: many; CDR3: CASRVSGSAETQYF; DNA: TGTGCCAGCAGGGTATCGGGGAGTGCAGAGACCCAGTACTTC
D: TRBD1; J: TRBJ1-2; V: TRBV24-1; size: -; CDR3: CATSDFGPPRDRHSGYTF; DNA: TGTGCCACCAGTGATTTTGGTCCACCCCGGGACAGACACTCTGGCTACACCTTC
D: TRBD1; J: TRBJ2-3; V: TRBV4-2; size: -; CDR3: CASSVDRAPDTQYF; DNA: TGTGCCAGCAGCGTCGACAGGGCCCCAGATACGCAGTATTTT
D: -; J: TRBJ1-2; V: TRBV20-1; size: -; CDR3: CSARILSYGYTF; DNA: TGCAGTGCTAGAATCCTAAGCTATGGCTACACCTTC
D: -; J: TRBJ1-1; V: TRBV29-1; size: many; CDR3: CSVGRKNTEAFF; DNA: TGCAGCGTCGGACGGAAGAACACTGAAGCTTTCTTT
D: TRBD2; J: TRBJ2-7; V: TRBV4-3; size: many; CDR3: CASSQLAGPYEQYF; DNA: TGCGCCAGCAGCCAACTAGCGGGGCCCTACGAGCAGTACTTC
D: -; J: TRBJ2-5; V: TRBV24-1; size: -; CDR3: CATSPRNQETQYF; DNA: TGTGCCACCAGCCCTAGGAACCAAGAGACCCAGTACTTC
D: -; J: TRBJ2-2; V: TRBV11-1; size: -; CDR3: CASSGTGTIPGELFF; DNA: TGTGCCAGCAGCGGTACAGGGACGATTCCCGGGGAGCTGTTTTTT
D: -; J: TRBJ2-3; V: TRBV10-3; size: many; CDR3: CAVGGEDKFHTQYF; DNA: TGTGCCGTGGGGGGAGAAGATAAGTTCCATACGCAGTATTTT
D: -; J: TRBJ2-7; V: TRBV5-1; size: many; CDR3: CASSFRTGNEEQYF; DNA: TGCGCCAGCAGCTTTCGGACGGGGAACGAAGAGCAGTACTTC
D: -; J: TRBJ2-1; V: TRBV6-2/TRBV6-3; size: few; CDR3: CASTPGQLYNEQFF; DNA: TGTGCCAGCACCCCGGGACAACTCTACAATGAGCAGTTCTTC
D: TRBD2; J: TRBJ2-3; V: TRBV20-1; size: -; CDR3: CSASGTTTDTQYF; DNA: TGCAGTGCTAGCGGGACTACCACAGATACGCAGTATTTT
D: -; J: TRBJ1-1; V: TRBV6-2/TRBV6-3; size: few; CDR3: CASSEHLRTEAFF; DNA: TGTGCCAGCAGTGAACACCTGAGGACTGAAGCTTTCTTT
D: -; J: TRBJ2-5; V: TRBV5-1; size: many; CDR3: CASSSAGQETQYF; DNA: TGCGCCAGCAGTTCCGCAGGGCAAGAGACCCAGTACTTC